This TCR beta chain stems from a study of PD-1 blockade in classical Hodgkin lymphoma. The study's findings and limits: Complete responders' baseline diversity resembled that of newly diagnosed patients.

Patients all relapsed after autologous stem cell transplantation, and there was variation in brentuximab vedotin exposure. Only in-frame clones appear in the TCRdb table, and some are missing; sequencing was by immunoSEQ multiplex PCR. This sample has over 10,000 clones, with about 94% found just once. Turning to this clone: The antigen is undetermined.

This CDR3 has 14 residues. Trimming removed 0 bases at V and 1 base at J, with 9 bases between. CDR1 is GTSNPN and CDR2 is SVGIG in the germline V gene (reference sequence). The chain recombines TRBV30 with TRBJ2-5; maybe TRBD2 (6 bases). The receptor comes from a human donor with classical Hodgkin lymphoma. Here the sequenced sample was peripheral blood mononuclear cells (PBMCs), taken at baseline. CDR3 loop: CAWSVLGGQETQYF. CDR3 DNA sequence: TGTGCCTGGAGTGTGTTGGGGGGCCAAGAGACCCAGTACTTC.